The clone carrying this TCR beta chain was observed a handful of times. What it recognizes is unknown. One entry per CDR3 protein, called by TCRdb with MiXCR from the reads. The table records approximately 550,000 distinct CDR3 sequences, 16% of them present only once. V lost 5 bases and J 5 bases, leaving 19 bases between the germline ends. Germline V gene data show CDR1 as SNHLY and CDR2 as FYNNEI. The CDR3 loop spans 16 amino acids. This sample was taken from a study of T cell repertoires in cytomegalovirus infection. The wider study: Public TCR beta signature analysis indicated the presence of both CMV infection and matching HLA type.

Study-level findings and limits: Carriers of CMV and the relevant HLA type were discriminated by public TCR beta frequency. HLA-C-restricted CMV clonotypes gave the most frequent clonotype in two of eight donors.

Sequenced material: CD8+ T cells from PBMCs. This receptor was taken from a human donor in good health (CMV status not recorded). Some clones in this sample may be carry-over from other donors' samples. The chain recombines TRBV2 with TRBJ1-3, with unresolved D. Here the CDR3 DNA reads TGTGCCAGCAGTCGACTGGACCTTGGAGGAAGAAACACCATATATTTT. Its protein is CASSRLDLGGRNTIYF.